Shown below are 15 T cell receptor beta chains from a single sample sequenced in a study of radiotherapy plus CTLA-4 blockade in lung cancer (dated 2018 in TCRdb). The library was obtained by the immunoSEQ multiplex PCR assay. As stored in TCRdb, this immuneACCESS dataset retains in-frame rearrangements with V and J assigned. A fraction of the clones does not appear; measured against another copy, unresolved V genes explain less than half of the discrepancy, and the remainder lacks a known reason. Counted in this sample were about 110,000 clones; roughly 84% of them appeared once. 2.4% of the sample is in the top ten clones. The specimen comprised peripheral blood, sampled from a patient treated with radiotherapy plus ipilimumab. The receptors shown here come from a human donor with non-small cell lung cancer that progressed on radiotherapy plus ipilimumab. Some clones in this sample may be carry-over from other donors' samples.

The gene calls are TRBV4-2 and TRBJ2-7; 10 positions agree with TRBD2. V shed 1 base and J 0 bases; nucleotides not matched to a gene: 6. The germline V gene has CDR1 LGHNA and CDR2 YNFKEQ. The CDR3 covers 17 residues. The CDR3 nucleotides read TGTGCCAGCAGCCAAGTCGGTTCTAGCGGGGGCTCCTACGAGCAGTACTTC. This sequence encodes CASSQVGSSGGSYEQYF.

This clone was detected once. J is TRBJ1-2 and V is TRBV28; TRBD1 aligns across 9 bases. The V segment lost 7 bases and the J segment 4 bases; nucleotides outside the gene matches: 4. Germline V gene data show CDR1 as MDHEN and CDR2 as SYDVKM. CDR3 length: 13 residues. The CDR3 sequence is CASNTGGGYGYTF. CDR3 coding DNA: TGTGCCAGCAATACAGGGGGCGGCTATGGCTACACCTTC.

The chain has TRBV7-2 and TRBJ2-1; 10 nucleotides agree with TRBD2. This CDR3 spans 15 amino acids. Looked up from germline, CDR1 is SGHTA and CDR2 is FQGNSA. V shed 1 base, J shed 7 bases, and the junction held 4 bases outside the gene matches. CDR3: CASSLVVAGGNEQFF. The CDR3 bases are TGTGCCAGCAGCTTAGTGGTAGCGGGGGGTAATGAGCAGTTCTTC.

This CDR3 is CASSDGVGWGYYEQYF. As DNA, the CDR3 is TGTGCCAGCAGTGATGGGGTGGGGTGGGGGTACTACGAGCAGTACTTC. The chain couples TRBV25-1 to TRBJ2-7; the D call may be TRBD1 or TRBD2 (5 bases each). Germline V gene lookup returns CDR1 MGHDK and CDR2 SYGVNS. V was cut by 3 bases and J by 3 bases, with 18 bases left in between. The CDR3 loop spans 16 amino acids.

The sample holds a few counts of this clone. This sequence joins TRBV4-3 and TRBJ1-2; unclear D gene. V dropped 4 bases and J dropped 5 bases, with 14 bases sitting between them. This CDR3 is built from 14 residues. Germline V gives CDR1 LGHNA, CDR2 YSLEER. DNA of the CDR3: TGCGCCAGCAGCCCCCTAGGAGCCCTATATGGCTACACCTTC. Translating gives CASSPLGALYGYTF.

This clone was picked up a small number of times. The chain employs TRBV15 and TRBJ2-4; the D gene is possibly TRBD2 (5 bases). V was pared by 0 bases and J by 8 bases, with 14 bases between. The germline V gene encodes CDR1 LNHNV and CDR2 YYDKDF (reference sequence). This CDR3 spans 15 amino acids. As DNA, the CDR3 is TGTGCCACCAGCAGAGACTTGGCGGGCCCGGACATTCAGTACTTC. Amino acids: CATSRDLAGPDIQYF.

The chain employs TRBV5-6 and TRBJ1-6, with 7 bases that match TRBD1. With V trimmed by 3 bases and J by 9 bases, 12 bases remained unmatched. Per germline, CDR1 SGHDT and CDR2 YYEEEE. The CDR3 spans 16 residues. The CDR3 loop reads CASSSLRQGSGSPLHF. CDR3 in DNA: TGTGCCAGCAGCTCATTACGACAGGGAAGCGGTTCACCCCTCCACTTT. The whole variable domain, remainder taken from reference TRBV5-6 and TRBJ1-6, is DAGVTQSPTHLIKTRGQQVTLRCSPKSGHDTVSWYQQALGQGPQFIFQYYEEEERQRGNFPDRFSGHQFPNYSSELNVNALLLGDSALYLCASSSLRQGSGSPLHFGNGTRLTVT.

The chain carries TRBV6-5 and TRBJ1-6; 8 positions match TRBD1. From germline, CDR1 is MNHEY and CDR2 SVGAGI. The CDR3 extends over 15 amino acids. Germline trimming cut 6 bases from V and 3 bases from J; bases unmatched to any gene: 4. For the CDR3, the DNA is TGTGCCAGCAGCGCCGGGACAGGCTATAATTCACCCCTCCACTTT. The encoded protein is CASSAGTGYNSPLHF.

This chain connects TRBV7-2 to TRBJ2-7, with 7 bases aligning to TRBD2. V shed 1 base and J 0 bases; nucleotides not matched to a gene: 6. This CDR3 is 16 amino acids long. Germline-derived CDR1 and CDR2 are SGHTA and FQGNSA. The DNA of the CDR3 is TGTGCCAGCAGCTTAGTTGTCGGGGGGACCTCCTACGAGCAGTACTTC. It encodes CASSLVVGGTSYEQYF.

The chain is built from TRBV4-3 and TRBJ2-2, with 8 nucleotides matching TRBD2. The CDR3 has 18 residues. With V trimmed by 1 base and J by 7 bases, 14 bases remained unmatched. Germline V CDR1 and CDR2: LGHNA, YSLEER. The DNA for the CDR3 is TGCGCCAGCAGCCAAGTTTACGCGGGGGGCCCCCAGGTCGGGGAGCTGTTTTTT. Translation: CASSQVYAGGPQVGELFF.

The V and J genes are TRBV9 and TRBJ2-1; D remains unclear. Germline V lookup: CDR1 SGDLS, CDR2 YYNGEE. The CDR3 sequence is 18 residues long. With 4 bases removed from V and 1 base from J, the gap between germline ends came to 21 bases. CDR3 bases: TGTGCCAGCAGCCTAGAGGTTTCAGCGACACCATCCTACAATGAGCAGTTCTTC. Protein product: CASSLEVSATPSYNEQFF.

The rearrangement links TRBV29-1 to TRBJ2-1; the D gene is possibly TRBD1 (6 bases). This CDR3 has 13 amino acids. V gave up 6 bases and J gave up 5 bases, with 14 bases separating them. CDR1 and CDR2 from the germline V gene are SQVTM and ANQGSEA. CDR3 sequence (DNA): TGCAGCGTGGCCGACAGGATTAACAATGAGCAGTTCTTC. It codes for CSVADRINNEQFF.

The chain recombines TRBV9 with TRBJ1-3, with D uncertain. CDR1 is SGDLS and CDR2 is YYNGEE in the germline V gene. The CDR3 sequence is 13 residues long. Trimming cost V 2 bases and J 0 bases, with 3 bases left between them. The DNA for the CDR3 is TGTGCCAGCAGCGTCAGCTCTGGAAACACCATATATTTT. Translating it yields CASSVSSGNTIYF.

V gene TRBV6-5 combines with J gene TRBJ1-2; D remains ambiguous. The V and J ends lost 5 bases and 3 bases respectively, with 13 bases between them. Germline V gene data show CDR1 as MNHEY and CDR2 as SVGAGI. This CDR3 region has 14 residues. The CDR3 bases are TGTGCCAGCAGTGGAGGGTCTAGGCACTATGGCTACACCTTC. Amino acids: CASSGGSRHYGYTF.

The chain has TRBV5-1 and TRBJ2-2, with D unclear. The CDR3 has 15 amino acids. In germline, CDR1 is SGHRS, CDR2 YFSETQ. With 0 bases removed from V and 5 bases from J, the gap between germline ends came to 11 bases. Written as DNA, the CDR3 is TGCGCCAGCAGCTTGGAGTCAGGAAGAACCGGGGAGCTGTTTTTT. Translated: CASSLESGRTGELFF.